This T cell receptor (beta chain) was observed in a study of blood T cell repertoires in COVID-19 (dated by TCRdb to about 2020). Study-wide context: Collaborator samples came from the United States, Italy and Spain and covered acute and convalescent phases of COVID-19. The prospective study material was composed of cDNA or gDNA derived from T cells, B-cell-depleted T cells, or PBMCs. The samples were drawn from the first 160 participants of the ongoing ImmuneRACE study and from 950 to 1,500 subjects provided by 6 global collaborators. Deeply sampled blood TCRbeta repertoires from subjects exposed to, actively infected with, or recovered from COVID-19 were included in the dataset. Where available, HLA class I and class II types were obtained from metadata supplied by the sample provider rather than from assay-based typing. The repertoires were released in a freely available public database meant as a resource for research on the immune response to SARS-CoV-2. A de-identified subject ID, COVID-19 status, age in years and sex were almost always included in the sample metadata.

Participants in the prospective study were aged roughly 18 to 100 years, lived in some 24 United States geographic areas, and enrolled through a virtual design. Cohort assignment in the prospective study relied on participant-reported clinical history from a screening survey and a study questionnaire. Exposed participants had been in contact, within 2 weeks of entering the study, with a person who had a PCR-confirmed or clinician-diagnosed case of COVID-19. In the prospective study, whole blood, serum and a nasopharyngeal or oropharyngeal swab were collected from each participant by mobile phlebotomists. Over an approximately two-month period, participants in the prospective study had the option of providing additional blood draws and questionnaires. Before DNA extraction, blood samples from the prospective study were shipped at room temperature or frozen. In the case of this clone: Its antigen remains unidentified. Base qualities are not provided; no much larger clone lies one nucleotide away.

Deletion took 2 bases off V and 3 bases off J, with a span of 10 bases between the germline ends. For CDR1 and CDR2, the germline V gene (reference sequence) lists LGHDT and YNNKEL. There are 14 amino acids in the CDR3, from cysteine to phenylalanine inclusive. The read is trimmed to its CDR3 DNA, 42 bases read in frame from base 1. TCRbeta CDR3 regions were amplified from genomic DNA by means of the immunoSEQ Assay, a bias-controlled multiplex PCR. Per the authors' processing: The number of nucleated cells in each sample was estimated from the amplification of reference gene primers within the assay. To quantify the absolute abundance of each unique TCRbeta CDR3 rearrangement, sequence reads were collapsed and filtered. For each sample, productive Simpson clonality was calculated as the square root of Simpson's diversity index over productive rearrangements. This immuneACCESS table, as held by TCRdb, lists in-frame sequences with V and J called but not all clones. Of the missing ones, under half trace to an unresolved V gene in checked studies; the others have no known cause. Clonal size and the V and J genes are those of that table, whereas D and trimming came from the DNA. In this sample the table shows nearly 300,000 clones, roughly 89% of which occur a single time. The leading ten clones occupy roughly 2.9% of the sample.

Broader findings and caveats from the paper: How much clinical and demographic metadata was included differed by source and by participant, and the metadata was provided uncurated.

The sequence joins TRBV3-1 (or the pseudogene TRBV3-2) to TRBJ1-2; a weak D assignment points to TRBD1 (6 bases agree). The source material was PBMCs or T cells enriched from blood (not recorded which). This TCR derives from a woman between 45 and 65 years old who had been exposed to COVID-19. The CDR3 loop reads CASSQKPGDYGYTF. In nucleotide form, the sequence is TGTGCCAGCAGCCAAAAGCCAGGGGACTATGGCTACACCTTC.